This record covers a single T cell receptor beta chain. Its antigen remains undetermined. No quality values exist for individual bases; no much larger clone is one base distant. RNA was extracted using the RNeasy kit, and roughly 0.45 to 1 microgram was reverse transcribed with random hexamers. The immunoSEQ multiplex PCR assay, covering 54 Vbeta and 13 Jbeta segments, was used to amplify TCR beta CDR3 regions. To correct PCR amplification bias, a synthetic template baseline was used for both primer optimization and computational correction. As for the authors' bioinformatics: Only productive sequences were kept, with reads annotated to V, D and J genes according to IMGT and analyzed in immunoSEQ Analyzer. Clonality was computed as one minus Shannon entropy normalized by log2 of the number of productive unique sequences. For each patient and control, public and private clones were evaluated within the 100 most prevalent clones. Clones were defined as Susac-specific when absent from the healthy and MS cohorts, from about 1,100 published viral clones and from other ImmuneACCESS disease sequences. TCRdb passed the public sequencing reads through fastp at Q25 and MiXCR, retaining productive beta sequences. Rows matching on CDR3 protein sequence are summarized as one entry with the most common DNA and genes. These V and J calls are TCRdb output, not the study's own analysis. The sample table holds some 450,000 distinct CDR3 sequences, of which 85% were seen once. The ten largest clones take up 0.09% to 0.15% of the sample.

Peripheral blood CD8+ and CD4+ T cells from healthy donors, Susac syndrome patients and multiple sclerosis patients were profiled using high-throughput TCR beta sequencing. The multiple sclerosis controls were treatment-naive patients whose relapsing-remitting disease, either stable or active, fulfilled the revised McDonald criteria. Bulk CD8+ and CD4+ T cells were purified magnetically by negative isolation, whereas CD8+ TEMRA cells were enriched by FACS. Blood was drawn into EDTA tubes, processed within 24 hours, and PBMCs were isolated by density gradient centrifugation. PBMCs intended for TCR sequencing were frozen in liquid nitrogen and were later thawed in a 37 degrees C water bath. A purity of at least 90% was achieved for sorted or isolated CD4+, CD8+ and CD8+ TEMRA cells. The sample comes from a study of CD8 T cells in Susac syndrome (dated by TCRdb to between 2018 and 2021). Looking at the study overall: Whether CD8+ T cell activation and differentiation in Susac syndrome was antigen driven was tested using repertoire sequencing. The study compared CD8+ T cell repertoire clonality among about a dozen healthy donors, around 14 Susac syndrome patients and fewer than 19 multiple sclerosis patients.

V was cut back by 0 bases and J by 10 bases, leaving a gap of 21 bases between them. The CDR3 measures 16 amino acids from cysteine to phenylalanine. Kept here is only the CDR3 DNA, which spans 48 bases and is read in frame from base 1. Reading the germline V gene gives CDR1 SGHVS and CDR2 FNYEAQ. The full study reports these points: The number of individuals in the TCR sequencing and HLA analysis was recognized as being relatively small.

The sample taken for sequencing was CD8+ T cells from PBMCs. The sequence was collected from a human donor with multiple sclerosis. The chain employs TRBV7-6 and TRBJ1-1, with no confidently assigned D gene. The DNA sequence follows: TGTGCCAGCAGCTTAGCGTGGAGGCAAGGGCAAGTTGGAGCTTTCTTT. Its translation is CASSLAWRQGQVGAFF.